A single sample gave rise to the 29 T cell receptor beta chains below, sequenced in a study of T-cell memory formation after mild COVID-19. In TCRdb, the 5' RACE reads were re-called with MiXCR into one record per CDR3 protein. This sample has 540,000 or so distinct CDR3 sequences, with around 21% found just once. The sample taken for sequencing was PBMCs or a T cell subset sorted from them (not recorded which). The receptors here all came from an adult woman who had mild COVID-19 (a few samples of this study predate the infection). Cell type and time point are not known.

J is TRBJ2-7 and V is TRBV15; no clear D gene. Germline V gives CDR1 LNHNV, CDR2 YYDKDF (reference sequence). Trimming pared 8 bases from V and 2 bases from J, leaving 13 bases between. There are 13 residues in the CDR3. This CDR3 is CATSIAATYEQYF. The CDR3 DNA follows: TGTGCCACCTCAATAGCTGCCACCTACGAGCAGTACTTC.

The J gene is TRBJ2-7, the V gene TRBV5-1; D call uncertain. This CDR3 comprises 15 residues. Trimming took off 0 bases at V and 2 bases at J, with 12 bases between the two ends. Per the germline V gene, CDR1 is SGHRS and CDR2 is YFSETQ. Written as DNA, the CDR3 is TGCGCCAGCAGCTTGGGAGGCGACGGTCCCTACGAGCAGTACTTC. Encoded protein: CASSLGGDGPYEQYF. The complete variable domain, with remaining parts taken from reference TRBV5-1 and TRBJ2-7, reads KAGVTQTPRYLIKTRGQQVTLSCSPISGHRSVSWYQQTPGQGLQFLFEYFSETQRNKGNFPGRFSGRQFSNSRSEMNVSTLELGDSALYLCASSLGGDGPYEQYFGPGTRLTVT.

The CDR3 here is CASSIRTGTDTQYF. DNA of the CDR3: TGTGCCAGCTCAATCAGGACAGGCACAGATACGCAGTATTTT. The rearrangement joins TRBV18 to TRBJ2-3; D might be TRBD1 (6 bases). The CDR3 has 14 amino acids. CDR1 is KGHSH, CDR2 LQKENI, per germline. V was cut by 5 bases and J by 1 base, with 10 bases left in between.

The chain couples TRBV4-3 to TRBJ1-1, with a tentative D call TRBD1 (6 bases). Trimming took off 2 bases at V and 4 bases at J, with 8 bases between the two ends. The CDR3 has 13 residues. Germline CDR1 reads LGHNA; CDR2 reads YSLEER. CDR3 bases: TGCGCCAGCAGCCAATCCAGGGGCACTGAAGCTTTCTTT. Its translation is CASSQSRGTEAFF.

The V and J genes are TRBV7-9 and TRBJ1-4, with D hard to call. Germline values: CDR1 SEHNR, CDR2 FQNEAQ (reference sequence). There are 13 residues in the CDR3. Trimming left V 8 bases short and J 0 bases short, with 7 bases between. CDR3 DNA sequence: TGTGCCAGCCACGAATCAACTAATGAAAAACTGTTTTTT. Translating it yields CASHESTNEKLFF.

This clonotype has just a few counts. The chain uses TRBV14 and TRBJ1-1; D is unclear. CDR3 length: 15 amino acids. Germline values: CDR1 SGHDN, CDR2 FVKESK. The germline V and J ends were trimmed by 1 base and 1 base, with 10 bases remaining between them. The CDR3 DNA reads TGTGCCAGCAGCCAAGCGCGGACTGGGAACACTGAAGCTTTCTTT. Translation: CASSQARTGNTEAFF.

This chain uses TRBV29-1 with TRBJ2-2; the D gene is possibly TRBD2 (5 bases). V gave up 4 bases and J gave up 6 bases, with 12 bases separating them. Germline V lookup: CDR1 SQVTM, CDR2 ANQGSEA. The CDR3 totals 13 residues. The CDR3 is CSVGASYAGELFF. The DNA of the CDR3 is TGCAGCGTTGGGGCTAGCTACGCCGGGGAGCTGTTTTTT.

This clonotype appeared a few times. The chain joins TRBV7-6 to TRBJ1-4; 9 nucleotides line up with TRBD1. The germline V gene encodes CDR1 SGHVS and CDR2 FNYEAQ. Germline trimming cut 3 bases from V and 8 bases from J; bases unmatched to any gene: 16. The CDR3 has 18 residues. The DNA for the CDR3 is TGTGCCAGCAGCTTGGGGCCGGGACAGGGCCTCTATGAAGAAAAACTGTTTTTT. Protein sequence: CASSLGPGQGLYEEKLFF.

The chain has TRBV5-1 and TRBJ2-5; 8 bases are a match to TRBD2. Germline V gene lookup returns CDR1 SGHRS and CDR2 YFSETQ. The length of the CDR3 is 14 residues. The trim removed 4 bases at V and 4 bases at J, leaving 6 bases unmatched. The CDR3 reads CASSTGRGGETQYF. CDR3 coding DNA: TGCGCCAGCAGCACGGGACGGGGGGGAGAGACCCAGTACTTC.

V gene TRBV5-1 combines with J gene TRBJ2-5; D not resolved. V gave up 1 base and J gave up 1 base, with 8 bases separating them. CDR1 and CDR2 from the germline V gene are SGHRS and YFSETQ. This CDR3 has 14 residues. This CDR3 reads CASSLTPSQETQYF. The CDR3 DNA is TGCGCCAGCAGCTTGACCCCTAGCCAAGAGACCCAGTACTTC.

V gene TRBV4-1 combines with J gene TRBJ2-2, with D possibly being TRBD2 (7 bases). Germline lookup yields CDR1 MGHRA and CDR2 YSYEKL. The V end was cut by 4 bases, the J end by 9 bases, with 21 bases between. The CDR3 length is 16 residues. This CDR3 reads CASSLDRVAGARELFF. In DNA form, the CDR3 reads TGCGCCAGCAGCCTCGATCGCGTGGCGGGGGCCCGGGAGCTGTTTTTT.

This sequence joins TRBV12-3 or TRBV12-4 and TRBJ2-1; 8 bases are shared with TRBD1. This CDR3 region has 15 residues. Trimming cost V 6 bases and J 0 bases; bases outside gene matches: 4. In DNA, the CDR3 is TGTGCCAGCAGGACTACAGGGGGCTCCTACAATGAGCAGTTCTTC. Protein product: CASRTTGGSYNEQFF.

The chain recombines TRBV5-1 with TRBJ2-3; a weak D match, TRBD2 (7 bases). Germline CDR1 reads SGHRS; CDR2 reads YFSETQ. Trimming stripped 2 bases from V and 3 bases from J, with 16 bases between. This CDR3 comprises 16 residues. CDR3 DNA: TGCGCCAGCAGCTTCTTGAGGGGGGGCGAAACAGATACGCAGTATTTT. Its translation is CASSFLRGGETDTQYF.

The chain employs TRBV7-9 and TRBJ2-3, with 9 bases matching TRBD2. J gave up 5 bases and V 5 bases, and 8 bases lay outside the gene matches. Germline CDR1 SEHNR, CDR2 FQNEAQ (reference sequence). The CDR3 is 15 amino acids. The CDR3 DNA reads as TGTGCCAGCAGCCAGCAGCGGGGGGTGAAAGATACGCAGTATTTT. It is translated as CASSQQRGVKDTQYF.

This clonotype was recorded a few times. This chain connects TRBV6-5 to TRBJ2-7; D call uncertain. Trimming stripped 5 bases from V and 7 bases from J, with 15 bases between. Germline CDR1 reads MNHEY; CDR2 reads SVGAGI. The length of the CDR3 is 13 residues. CDR3 in amino acids: CASSQDRYSEQYF. CDR3 nucleotide sequence: TGTGCCAGCAGTCAAGACCGATACAGTGAGCAGTACTTC.

J is TRBJ1-6 and V is TRBV7-2, with 9 nucleotides matching TRBD1. Germline CDR1 SGHTA, CDR2 FQGNSA. This CDR3 has 14 amino acids. V trimming: 5 bases; J trimming: 10 bases; junction bases outside the gene matches: 6. The CDR3 DNA is TGTGCCAGCAGCGACAGGGGGGCAAAATCACCCCTCCACTTT. As protein: CASSDRGAKSPLHF.

This clonotype has a count of ten or more. The V gene is TRBV18, the J gene TRBJ1-1; D is uncertain. The V end lost 2 bases, the J end lost 4 bases, and 8 bases lay between the germline ends. The germline V gene encodes CDR1 KGHSH and CDR2 LQKENI. This CDR3 comprises 13 residues. The CDR3: CASSPERGTEAFF. The DNA of the CDR3 is TGTGCCAGCTCACCAGAACGGGGCACTGAAGCTTTCTTT.

This clonotype was counted only a few times. This chain links TRBV7-2 with TRBJ1-2; TRBD1 might be the D (6 bases). CDR1 is SGHTA, CDR2 FQGNSA, per germline. V gave up 5 bases and J gave up 4 bases, with 11 bases separating them. The CDR3 runs to 13 residues. CDR3 bases: TGTGCCAGCAGCATGGACAGAAGCTATGGCTACACCTTC. This encodes CASSMDRSYGYTF.

J is TRBJ1-2 and V is TRBV20-1, with D perhaps TRBD1 (5 bases). Germline V gene lookup returns CDR1 DFQATT and CDR2 SNEGSKA (reference sequence). The CDR3 has 12 residues. V was clipped by 7 bases and J by 6 bases, with 15 bases between them. The DNA for the CDR3 is TGCAGTGGGGGAAGAGGGGTGGATGGCTACACCTTC. Translation gives CSGGRGVDGYTF.

CDR3 sequence: CASSQGGPPYEQYF. The CDR3 coding sequence is TGTGCCAGCAGCCAAGGGGGTCCCCCGTACGAGCAGTACTTC. The rearrangement uses TRBV14 and TRBJ2-7; D is ambiguous. CDR1 and CDR2 from the germline V gene are SGHDN and FVKESK. The CDR3 loop spans 14 amino acids. Trimming removed 1 base at V and 4 bases at J, with 11 bases between.

The chain recombines TRBV6-5 with TRBJ1-4, with TRBD1 matching 7 bases. CDR3 length: 15 amino acids. V shed 5 bases and J 8 bases; nucleotides not matched to a gene: 11. Per germline, CDR1 MNHEY and CDR2 SVGAGI. In nucleotides, the CDR3 is TGTGCCAGCAGTAGCACAGGGGCTTTAAGCGAAAAACTGTTTTTT. Its translation is CASSSTGALSEKLFF.

The V and J genes are TRBV4-1 and TRBJ2-1; D not certain. V was pared by 3 bases and J by 8 bases, with 11 bases between. Germline CDR1 and CDR2: MGHRA and YSYEKL. CDR3 length: 13 amino acids. Here the CDR3 reads CASSQSTPDEQFF. Written as DNA, the CDR3 is TGCGCCAGCAGCCAGTCGACACCTGATGAGCAGTTCTTC.

The chain is built from TRBV7-9 and TRBJ1-2, with TRBD1 matching 8 bases. There are 18 residues in the CDR3. V gave up 4 bases and J gave up 1 base; unmatched junction bases: 14. CDR1 and CDR2 from the germline V gene are SEHNR and FQNEAQ (reference sequence). The DNA for the CDR3 is TGTGCCAGCAGCTCTAAGGTGGACAGGGAGTACTTTAACTATGGCTACACCTTC. Translation: CASSSKVDREYFNYGYTF.

This clonotype was observed a few times. This rearrangement joins TRBV29-1 to TRBJ1-2; possible D gene TRBD1, 5 bases. The germline V gene encodes CDR1 SQVTM and CDR2 ANQGSEA. The length of the CDR3 is 14 residues. V was pared by 0 bases and J by 4 bases, with 12 bases between. In DNA, the CDR3 is TGCAGCGTTGAAGATTTGGGGAGGGGCTATGGCTACACCTTC. It is translated as CSVEDLGRGYGYTF.

This clonotype occurred a few times. The chain is built from TRBV24-1 and TRBJ2-5; no reliable D call. This CDR3 is 15 amino acids long. Germline loops: CDR1 KGHDR, CDR2 SFDVKD. V was clipped by 5 bases and J by 1 base, with 13 bases between them. This CDR3 is CATSVPGGAQETQYF. The CDR3 DNA sequence: TGTGCCACCAGTGTACCAGGTGGAGCCCAAGAGACCCAGTACTTC.

This clonotype was seen only a few times. The CDR3 nucleotides read TGCGCCAGCAGACCCGGGAGCACAGATACGCAGTATTTT. This codes for CASRPGSTDTQYF. The chain uses TRBV5-1 and TRBJ2-3; D not certain. Trimming removed 5 bases from V and 0 bases from J, with 7 bases in between. CDR1 and CDR2 from the germline V gene are SGHRS and YFSETQ. The CDR3 runs to 13 residues.

V usage is TRBV5-1 and J usage is TRBJ2-3; perhaps TRBD2 as D (5 bases). Germline V gives CDR1 SGHRS, CDR2 YFSETQ. This CDR3 comprises 16 residues. Trimming took off 3 bases at V and 4 bases at J, with 18 bases between the two ends. For the CDR3, the DNA is TGCGCCAGCAGCTACGTAGAGGGAGTTTCCGCAGATACGCAGTATTTT. This encodes CASSYVEGVSADTQYF.

This clonotype was detected a few times. The rearrangement joins TRBV7-9 to TRBJ2-1; TRBD2 agrees at 7 bases. The CDR3 runs 17 residues. Trimming took 5 bases from V and 3 from J; bases not matched to a gene: 13. The germline CDR1 and CDR2 sequences are SEHNR and FQNEAQ (reference sequence). Written as DNA, the CDR3 is TGTGCCAGCAGCCCGGGGGATGCGGGGGTCCACTACAATGAGCAGTTCTTC. Translated: CASSPGDAGVHYNEQFF.

This clonotype was recorded many times. This rearrangement joins TRBV7-2 to TRBJ1-1; no definite D call. Germline V gene lookup returns CDR1 SGHTA and CDR2 FQGNSA. V was pared by 0 bases and J by 4 bases, with 15 bases between. This CDR3 spans 16 amino acids. The CDR3 DNA reads TGTGCCAGCAGCTTAGCGTCGGCCGTAGCTCTCACTGAAGCTTTCTTT. Protein sequence: CASSLASAVALTEAFF.